This T cell receptor beta chain came from a study of T cell changes during pregnancy in multiple sclerosis. Only in-frame clones appear in the TCRdb table, and some are missing; sequencing was by immunoSEQ multiplex PCR. The sample gives 50,000 or so clones, 91% of which show up once; around 0.5% is in the top ten. Germline V gene sequence: CDR1 SGHAT, CDR2 FQNNGV. J gave up 2 bases and V 6 bases, and 9 bases lay outside the gene matches. The CDR3 totals 15 residues. The V call is TRBV11-2, the J call TRBJ1-1; 7 bases align to TRBD1. The clonotype comes from a female donor in good health, enrolled as a control in a pregnancy study. The sample was CD4+ T cells from peripheral blood mononuclear cells, taken after pregnancy. The CDR3: CASRIQGSTNTEAFF. In DNA, the CDR3 is TGTGCCAGCAGGATACAGGGGTCCACAAACACTGAAGCTTTCTTT. Based on the CDR3 plus reference TRBV11-2 and TRBJ1-1, the full variable domain is EAGVAQSPRYKIIEKRQSVAFWCNPISGHATLYWYQQILGQGPKLLIQFQNNGVVDDSQLPKDRFSAERLKGVDSTLKIQPAKLEDSAVYLCASRIQGSTNTEAFFGQGTRLTVV.